The 21 T cell receptor beta chains below were found in one sample sequenced in a study of early T cells in non-severe SARS-CoV-2 infection. Via MiXCR, TCRdb re-called the 5' RACE reads, giving one row per CDR3 protein. The repertoire includes about 33,000 distinct CDR3 sequences, approximately 5% of them detected once, and over 10% sits in the top ten. The sample consisted of whole blood. These TCRs come from an adult who was a healthcare worker with PCR-confirmed SARS-CoV-2 infection or an uninfected control (not recorded which).

At least ten counts were recorded for this clonotype. This chain links TRBV6-5 with TRBJ1-4; possibly TRBD1 for D (5 bases). The CDR3 length is 15 residues. Per the germline V gene, CDR1 is MNHEY and CDR2 is SVGAGI. Trimming took off 2 bases at V and 5 bases at J, with 12 bases between the two ends. The CDR3 is CASSYSEGLNEKLFF. CDR3 DNA sequence: TGTGCCAGCAGTTACAGCGAGGGGTTGAATGAAAAACTGTTTTTT.

The chain combines TRBV12-3 or TRBV12-4 with TRBJ2-2; a possible D gene is TRBD2 (6 bases). Between the trimmed V and J ends, which lost 6 bases and 2 bases, there was a span of 7 bases. The CDR3 is 13 amino acids. CDR3 loop: CASRDYNTGELFF. CDR3 nucleotides: TGTGCCAGCAGGGACTATAACACCGGGGAGCTGTTTTTT.

Ten or more counts support this clonotype. CDR3 in DNA: TGCAGCGTTGGCAGGGGGAATGAGCAGTTCTTC. The encoded protein is CSVGRGNEQFF. The gene calls are TRBV29-1 and TRBJ2-1, with 7 bases matching TRBD1. The CDR3 spans 11 residues. In germline, CDR1 is SQVTM, CDR2 ANQGSEA. V lost 4 bases, J lost 7 bases, and 1 base stayed unmatched.

In its sample, this clonotype was seen many times. This rearrangement joins TRBV6-5 to TRBJ2-7; 7 bases agree with TRBD1. The CDR3 runs to 16 residues. V lost 6 bases and J lost 0; bases outside the gene matches: 11. Germline assignment: CDR1 MNHEY and CDR2 SVGAGI. CDR3 nucleotide sequence: TGTGCCAGCAGCCTCCGAACCGGGACAGTCTCCTACGAGCAGTACTTC. Translation: CASSLRTGTVSYEQYF.

V gene TRBV7-9 combines with J gene TRBJ1-3; possibly TRBD1 for D (6 bases). The CDR3 contains 16 residues. Germline V gene lookup returns CDR1 SEHNR and CDR2 FQNEAQ (reference sequence). Trimming took 1 base from V and 6 from J, leaving 16 bases between them. CDR3: CASSLGVQGFENTIYF. CDR3 bases: TGTGCCAGCAGCTTAGGGGTACAGGGCTTTGAAAACACCATATATTTT.

The rearrangement links TRBV20-1 to TRBJ1-1, with D perhaps matching TRBD1 (5 bases). CDR3 length: 12 amino acids. CDR1 DFQATT and CDR2 SNEGSKA come from the germline V gene (reference sequence). Trimming cost V 6 bases and J 5 bases, with 13 bases left between them. This CDR3 reads CSAPLGTTEAFF. In DNA, the CDR3 is TGCAGTGCCCCCTTGGGGACTACTGAAGCTTTCTTT.

This clonotype was seen at least ten times. The J gene is TRBJ1-4, the V gene TRBV29-1, with D tentatively TRBD1 (6 bases). Germline CDR1 is SQVTM and CDR2 is ANQGSEA. The V end lost 6 bases, the J end lost 8 bases, and 19 bases lay between the germline ends. The CDR3 sequence is 14 residues long. In DNA, the CDR3 is TGCAGCGTGATCCGGCTGGGGGCAGGGGAAAAACTGTTTTTT. Encoded protein: CSVIRLGAGEKLFF.

This clonotype has more than one count but fewer than ten. The V call is TRBV5-1, the J call TRBJ2-6; D is perhaps TRBD1 (6 bases). Looked up from germline, CDR1 is SGHRS and CDR2 is YFSETQ. The CDR3 runs to 15 residues. Trimming took off 4 bases at V and 3 bases at J, with 11 bases between the two ends. CDR3 in amino acids: CASSAQGGGANVLTF. The CDR3, as DNA: TGCGCCAGCAGCGCACAGGGTGGTGGGGCCAACGTCCTGACTTTC.

This clonotype was observed many times. The V call is TRBV18, the J call TRBJ2-1, with 9 bases lining up with TRBD1. The CDR3 spans 15 residues. Germline CDR1 KGHSH, CDR2 LQKENI. The trim removed 3 bases at V and 4 bases at J, leaving 4 bases unmatched. The CDR3, as DNA: TGTGCCAGCTCACCCGGGACAGGGAGGTACAATGAGCAGTTCTTC. This sequence encodes CASSPGTGRYNEQFF.

This clonotype was counted many times. The V gene is TRBV12-3 or TRBV12-4, the J gene TRBJ2-5; 7 bases fit TRBD1. CDR3 length: 16 amino acids. With 5 bases clipped from V and 2 bases from J, the junction kept 11 bases outside the gene matches. CDR3 DNA: TGTGCCAGCAGTAACGGACAGGTTCGACAACAAGAGACCCAGTACTTC. Amino acid sequence: CASSNGQVRQQETQYF.

This clonotype was seen ten or more times. The gene calls are TRBV5-1 and TRBJ2-3, with D possibly matching TRBD2 (6 bases). Germline CDR1 is SGHRS and CDR2 is YFSETQ. Trimming took off 4 bases at V and 3 bases at J, with 12 bases between the two ends. This CDR3 is 14 amino acids long. The CDR3 reads CASSQGLVTDTQYF. CDR3 nucleotide sequence: TGCGCCAGCAGCCAGGGACTCGTTACAGATACGCAGTATTTT.

This chain connects TRBV28 to TRBJ2-5; D ambiguous. Between the trimmed V and J ends, which lost 6 bases and 5 bases, there was a span of 19 bases. Germline-derived CDR1 and CDR2 are MDHEN and SYDVKM. This CDR3 has 15 residues. The CDR3 DNA is TGTGCCAGCAGCCCCAACTTAGTATCTCGGGAGACCCAGTACTTC. It codes for CASSPNLVSRETQYF.

There are many counts of this clonotype. The V call is TRBV12-3 or TRBV12-4, the J call TRBJ2-3, with 10 bases matching TRBD2. The CDR3 length is 15 residues. Unmatched junction bases numbered 8, after V lost 6 bases and J lost 5 bases. The CDR3 loop reads CASRRLAGRGDTQYF. DNA of the CDR3: TGTGCCAGCAGAAGACTAGCGGGTCGGGGAGATACGCAGTATTTT.

Only a few counts were recorded for this clonotype. The CDR3 spells CASSYSRPNTEAFF. CDR3 nucleotide sequence: TGTGCCAGCAGTTATTCTCGACCTAACACTGAAGCTTTCTTT. This rearrangement joins TRBV6-6 to TRBJ1-1; D ambiguous. This CDR3 spans 14 amino acids. Germline assignment: CDR1 MNHNY and CDR2 SVGAGI (reference sequence). The V end lost 3 bases, the J end lost 2 bases, and 10 bases lay between the germline ends.

This clonotype was found many times. The V gene is TRBV12-5, the J gene TRBJ2-3, with D unclear. The ends were cut back, 6 bases at V and 2 bases at J, with 15 bases in the middle. CDR3 length equals 15 residues. Germline lookup yields CDR1 LGHNT and CDR2 FRNRAP. This CDR3 is CASGGGDDFTDTQYF. The CDR3, as DNA: TGTGCTAGTGGGGGCGGTGATGACTTCACAGATACGCAGTATTTT. Full variable domain (missing parts from reference TRBV12-5 and TRBJ2-3): DARVTQTPRHKVTEMGQEVTMRCQPILGHNTVFWYRQTMMQGLELLAYFRNRAPLDDSGMPKDRFSAEMPDATLATLKIQPSEPRDSAVYFCASGGGDDFTDTQYFGPGTRLTVL.

In its sample, this clonotype was seen many times. One junction end does not reproduce the germline sequence, and a read error may be involved. The chain recombines TRBV7-2 with TRBJ1-2; D uncertain. CDR3 length equals 8 residues. CDR1 and CDR2 from the germline V gene are SGHTA and FQGNSA. CDR3 in DNA: TGTGCCAGCAGCCCGTTACCCTTC. Protein sequence: CASSPLPF. The variable domain in full, with the rest retrieved from reference TRBV7-2 and TRBJ1-2, is GAGVSQSPSNKVTEKGKDVELRCDPISGHTALYWYRQSLGQGLEFLIYFQGNSAPDKSGLPSDRFSAERTGGSVSTLTIQRTQQEDSAVYLCASSPLPFGSGTRLTVV.

This clonotype was recorded many times. The chain links TRBV20-1 to TRBJ1-5, with unresolved D. This CDR3 spans 13 amino acids. V lost 1 base to trimming and J lost 6 bases, with 10 bases between them. In germline, CDR1 is DFQATT, CDR2 SNEGSKA (reference sequence). CDR3 bases: TGCAGTGCTAGAGGGGGAGGGAGTCAGCCCCAGCATTTT. Translating it yields CSARGGGSQPQHF.

The chain combines TRBV5-6 with TRBJ2-5; 7 bases align to TRBD2. Per the germline V gene, CDR1 is SGHDT and CDR2 is YYEEEE. The CDR3 has 16 amino acids. The V gene end was trimmed by 4 bases and the J gene end by 7 bases; junction bases not matched to a gene: 16. In DNA, the CDR3 is TGTGCCAGCAGCGGCCGGGACTATACTTCCCCGGGGACCCAGTACTTC. Protein product: CASSGRDYTSPGTQYF.

This clonotype was counted ten times or more. The chain joins TRBV12-3 or TRBV12-4 to TRBJ1-1, with 7 bases that match TRBD1. V shed 7 bases, J shed 3 bases, and the junction held 2 bases outside the gene matches. The CDR3 runs 12 residues. For the CDR3, the DNA is TGTGCCAGCAATGACAGGGACACTGAAGCTTTCTTT. It specifies CASNDRDTEAFF.

Ten or more counts support this clonotype. This rearrangement joins TRBV5-1 to TRBJ1-2, with a weak D call TRBD1 (5 bases). Germline V gene lookup returns CDR1 SGHRS and CDR2 YFSETQ. The CDR3 is 15 residues long. Trimming left V 3 bases short and J 4 bases short, with 16 bases between. The DNA for the CDR3 is TGCGCCAGCAGCTCTGGGACTCCTCTTGGCTATGGCTACACCTTC. Translation: CASSSGTPLGYGYTF.

Concerning this clonotype: A single base separates this from a much larger clone, so it may be a read error. This CDR3 fails to terminate in the conserved phenylalanine or tryptophan, so it likely reflects a read error. Written as DNA, the CDR3 is TGTGCCAGCAGCACTTTCCCCCCCAGGGAGACCCAGTACTAC. Translating gives CASSTFPPRETQYY. The rearrangement links TRBV7-8 to TRBJ2-5, with unresolved D. The germline CDR1 and CDR2 sequences are SGHVS and FQNEAQ. This CDR3 spans 14 amino acids. V shed 5 bases and J shed 5 bases, with 15 bases lying between them.